The T cell receptor beta chain described here comes from a study of blood T cell repertoires in COVID-19. About the study: Whether acute or convalescent, the COVID-19 samples came from the United States, Italy and Spain. From T cells, B-cell-depleted T cells, or PBMCs came the material, which was cDNA or gDNA.

How the authors handled the data: From reference gene primer amplification, estimates of nucleated cell counts were derived. Sequenced by immunoSEQ multiplex PCR; TCRdb stores in-frame clones only, minus some. Clone size and V and J calls were adopted from that table, with D and trimming inferred from the DNA. The sample holds 200,000 to 250,000 clones; approximately 85% are singletons and the top ten take approximately 8.1%. The germline V and J ends were trimmed by 4 bases and 4 bases, with 14 bases remaining between them. The CDR3 is 15 residues long. CDR1 and CDR2 from the germline V gene are WSHSY and SAAADI.

Material for sequencing was peripheral blood. The V call is TRBV10-2, the J call TRBJ2-1; TRBD2 is a possible D gene (5 bases). This receptor was identified in a woman in her 50s with active or convalescent COVID-19. CDR3 sequence: CASSVGRGSYNEQFF. The CDR3 bases are TGCGCCAGCAGTGTCGGACGGGGTTCTTACAATGAGCAGTTCTTC.